Listed below are T cell receptor beta chains from one sample, sequenced in a study of T cells in Graves' hyperthyroidism and ophthalmopathy. TCRdb processed the multiplex PCR reads anew with MiXCR; each CDR3 protein has one entry. The table shows roughly 530,000 distinct CDR3 sequences, with 17% occurring only once. Material for sequencing was blood. Source of these receptors: a woman in her late teens or twenties with Graves' ophthalmopathy. CDR3s include the opening cysteine and the closing phenylalanine or tryptophan. D genes are given only for firm matches. A clone size is listed for some rows: how often the clone was seen (once, few, many), or a class if it is expanded.

j_call	v_call	clone_size	d_call	cdr3_nt	cdr3_aa
TRBJ2-5	TRBV20-1	NA	NA	TGCAGTGCTAGAGATGGCCTAGCGTACAGTCTAGAAGAGACCCAGTACTTC	CSARDGLAYSLEETQYF
TRBJ1-1	TRBV10-3	few	NA	TGTGCCATCAGTGATGAGGGTGGTAGTGAAGCTTTCTTT	CAISDEGGSEAFF
TRBJ1-6	TRBV28	NA	NA	TGTGCCAGCAGACGGGATTCACCCCTCCACTTT	CASRRDSPLHF
TRBJ1-6	TRBV7-9	few	TRBD1	TGTGCCAGCAGCTCGGACAGGGCCCATAATTCACCCCTCCACTTT	CASSSDRAHNSPLHF
TRBJ2-7	TRBV2	many	NA	TGTGCCAGCAGAGTCCCCGGGACCTATTACTACGAGCAGTACTTC	CASRVPGTYYYEQYF
TRBJ1-5	TRBV20-1	NA	TRBD1	TGCAGTGCTAGAGATGCGGGACAGGGCACCCAGCCCCAGCATTTT	CSARDAGQGTQPQHF
TRBJ1-5	TRBV27	many	NA	TGTGCCAGCAGTTTACATGGGCGAGGTCAGCCCCAGCATTTT	CASSLHGRGQPQHF
TRBJ1-1	TRBV19	NA	NA	TGTGCCAGTAGTATAGAGGGCGGGCAGTTTGAAGCTTTCTTT	CASSIEGGQFEAFF
TRBJ2-7	TRBV2	many	TRBD1	TGTGCCAGCAGTGAGACAGGGTTCCTCTACGAGCAGTACTTC	CASSETGFLYEQYF
TRBJ2-1	TRBV5-1	few	NA	TGCGCCAGCAGCTTGGGGCACAGGGTCGATGAGCAGTTCTTC	CASSLGHRVDEQFF
TRBJ2-2	TRBV6-1	NA	TRBD2	TGTGCCAGCAGTTCGGGGGGATCCGGGGAGCTGTTTTTT	CASSSGGSGELFF
TRBJ2-7	TRBV20-1	many	NA	TGCAGTGCTAGGGGGGCGGGGCGCGACGAGCAGTACTTC	CSARGAGRDEQYF
TRBJ1-2	TRBV30	many	NA	TGTGCCTGGACCTCCGGTGACAGGAGCTACACCTTC	CAWTSGDRSYTF
TRBJ1-1	TRBV2	many	NA	TGTGCCAGCAGTGATCCGGTCGGGGGCGAACCTGAAGCTTTCTTT	CASSDPVGGEPEAFF
TRBJ2-7	TRBV9	NA	TRBD1	TGTGCCAGCAGCCCCCGTCCCGGGACAGGGGTCGAGCAGTACTTC	CASSPRPGTGVEQYF
TRBJ2-3	TRBV10-3	NA	TRBD2	TGTGCCATCAGTTTAGCGGGGGGCAACACAGATACGCAGTATTTT	CAISLAGGNTDTQYF
TRBJ2-7	TRBV6-1	many	NA	TGTGCCAGCTCGAAAATGACAGAGTCCTACGAGCAGTACTTC	CASSKMTESYEQYF
TRBJ1-1	TRBV6-1	many	NA	TGTGCCAGCACCCCGGTTGGGGCGGTAGACACTGAAGCTTTCTTT	CASTPVGAVDTEAFF
TRBJ2-4	TRBV9	NA	TRBD2	TGTGCCAGCAGCCCCGGGACTAGCGGGAGTCTGAAAAACATTCAGTACTTC	CASSPGTSGSLKNIQYF
TRBJ1-4	TRBV19	few	NA	TGTGCCAGTAGTCCGCGGACAGATGAAAAACTGTTTTTT	CASSPRTDEKLFF
TRBJ1-1	TRBV7-6	few	NA	TGTGCCAGCAGCTTAGGGGGTACCGCTGAAGCTTTCTTT	CASSLGGTAEAFF
TRBJ1-2	TRBV7-2	NA	TRBD1	TGTGCCAGCAGCTTAGCGGACAGGGGATTTGGGAGCCATGGCTACACCTTC	CASSLADRGFGSHGYTF
TRBJ2-1	TRBV3-1	NA	TRBD2	TGTGCCAGCAGCCAAGATCGAATAGCGGGGGGGCCATACAATGAGCAGTTCTTC	CASSQDRIAGGPYNEQFF
TRBJ1-1	TRBV18	many	TRBD1	TGTGCCAGCTCACCACCCCTCAGGGGGCCGGACACTGAAGCTTTCTTT	CASSPPLRGPDTEAFF
TRBJ2-7	TRBV7-8	many	NA	TGTGCCAGCAGCCCCCGGCCCAGCTCCTACGAGCAGTACTTC	CASSPRPSSYEQYF
TRBJ2-1	TRBV7-2	many	NA	TGTGCCAGCAGCTTTGGAGGGAGTAGTTCCTACAATGAGCAGTTCTTC	CASSFGGSSSYNEQFF
TRBJ2-4	TRBV3-1	NA	NA	TGTGCCAGCAGCCAAGTCAGGGAAGCCAAAAACATTCAGTACTTC	CASSQVREAKNIQYF
TRBJ1-5	TRBV4-3	NA	NA	TGCGCCAGCAGCCCAACGGATAAACAGGGAGATCATAGCAATCAGCCCCAGCATTTT	CASSPTDKQGDHSNQPQHF
TRBJ1-1	TRBV11-2	many	TRBD1	TGTGCCAGCAGAATCCCGGGACAGGGCGGAGCTGAAGCTTTCTTT	CASRIPGQGGAEAFF
TRBJ2-2	TRBV11-2	few	NA	TGTGCCAGCAGCCTAGGGGGACTCAACACCGGGGAGCTGGTTTTT	CASSLGGLNTGELVF
TRBJ2-5	TRBV28	many	NA	TGTGCCAGCAGTTTAGTAGTTGGCGCACGAGAGACCCAGTACTTC	CASSLVVGARETQYF
TRBJ2-3	TRBV30	NA	NA	TGTGCCTGGAGTCCAGGCGGGACCCTCACAGATACGCAGTATTTT	CAWSPGGTLTDTQYF
TRBJ2-1	TRBV7-9	few	NA	TGTGCCAGCAGCTCTCTATTGGACAAGATCAATGAGCAGTTCTTC	CASSSLLDKINEQFF
TRBJ1-3	TRBV30	NA	NA	TGTGCCTGGAGTCGGGGGGACACCATATATTTT	CAWSRGDTIYF
TRBJ1-2	TRBV10-3	NA	TRBD1	TGTGCCATCAGCTGGTTACAGGGGGGAGATGGCTACACCTTC	CAISWLQGGDGYTF
TRBJ1-1	TRBV30	few	TRBD1	TGTGCCTGGAGTAAAGGGGGCGCCTTTTCGAACACTGAAGCTTTCTTT	CAWSKGGAFSNTEAFF
TRBJ2-3	TRBV4-3	few	TRBD2	TGCGCCAGCAGCCAAGCGGGACTAGCGGGAGTGGAAGATACGCAGTATTTT	CASSQAGLAGVEDTQYF
TRBJ2-7	TRBV3-1	many	TRBD2	TGTGCCAGCAGCCATACTCGTAGTTGGACTAGCGGGGATCTCTACGAGCAGTACTTC	CASSHTRSWTSGDLYEQYF
TRBJ2-2	TRBV12-3/TRBV12-4	many	TRBD1	TGTGCCAGCAGCTACCCAAACAGGGGGCTGTCCACCGGGGAGCTGTTTTTT	CASSYPNRGLSTGELFF
TRBJ1-6	TRBV11-1	few	NA	TGTGCCAGCAGCTCTGGACCGAGTGGGAGGAGTTCACCCCTCCACTTT	CASSSGPSGRSSPLHF
TRBJ2-1	TRBV6-5	many	TRBD2	TGTGCCAGCAGTTACACGGGAGGGACCTACAATGAGCAGTTCTTC	CASSYTGGTYNEQFF
TRBJ1-1	TRBV19	few	NA	TGTGCCAGTAGTATAGCTTCATTTCCCGGGAACACTGAAGCTTTCTTT	CASSIASFPGNTEAFF
TRBJ2-3	TRBV5-6	few	TRBD2	TGTGCCAGCATCCTAGCGGGGGTACTAGATACGCAGTATTTT	CASILAGVLDTQYF
TRBJ2-2	TRBV29-1	few	TRBD1	TGCAGCGTCGAAAGGGACAGGCCCGGGGAGCTGTTTTTT	CSVERDRPGELFF
TRBJ2-2	TRBV7-9	few	NA	TGTGCCAGCAGTCCAGGGTGGAACACCGGGGAGCTGTTTTTT	CASSPGWNTGELFF
TRBJ1-2	TRBV4-2	NA	NA	TGTGCCAGCAGCCAAGAGACGACAGGAAGCTATGGCTACACCTTC	CASSQETTGSYGYTF
TRBJ2-3	TRBV20-1	NA	NA	TGCAGTGCTAGTCCCGGGGGCCGACCTACGCAGTATTTT	CSASPGGRPTQYF
TRBJ2-1	TRBV30	NA	TRBD1	TGTGCCTGGAGTGTAGACAGGGACTACAATGAGCAGTTCTTC	CAWSVDRDYNEQFF
TRBJ2-1	TRBV27	many	NA	TGTGCCAGCAGTCACCGACTAGAGCAGTTCTTC	CASSHRLEQFF